The clone carrying this T cell receptor (beta chain) turned up a few times. The sample originates from a study of blood T cells in healthy people across ages. Study-level information: Capturing about one barcoded beta molecule per two T cells was achieved by template switching.

For the second PCR, which ran for about 6 to 11 cycles, a sample-barcoded 5' primer and a J-beta primer mix were used. A template-switch adaptor containing 12 random nucleotides labeled each cDNA molecule. Using its own MiXCR run on the 5' RACE reads, TCRdb lists one record per CDR3 protein. The sample holds around 800,000 distinct CDR3 sequences, 20% to 30% seen once. Germline values: CDR1 MNHNY, CDR2 SVGAGI (reference sequence). CDR3 size: 15 residues. Trimming cost V 10 bases and J 0 bases, with 15 bases left between them. Per individual sample, total RNA of at least 5.5 micrograms was extracted. These same data were also listed under a study on T cells of mothers and their children. That work contributes: All extracted RNA went into cDNA synthesis, approximately 1.4 ug per 15 ul.

The gene calls are TRBV6-6 and TRBJ1-4; tentatively, D is TRBD1 (6 bases). Sequenced sample: blood. The receptor's source is a boy aged 5-17 years in good health. The CDR3 is CATQRDIATNEKLFF. In DNA, the CDR3 is TGTGCCACCCAAAGGGACATCGCAACTAATGAAAAACTGTTTTTT.